What follows describes a single TCR beta chain. The target antigen is unknown. The data were taken from a study of blood T cells in healthy people across ages. Overall study findings and caveats: PBMCs that were unsorted prevented a conclusive naive versus antigen-experienced comparison.

V dropped 6 bases and J dropped 0 bases, with 15 bases sitting between them. There are 15 residues in the CDR3. Germline V lookup: CDR1 DFQATT, CDR2 SNEGSKA (reference sequence). Samples each had at least 6 micrograms of total RNA extracted. A second PCR of about 7 to 11 cycles used a sample-barcoded 5' primer and a J-beta primer mix. Tags on each cDNA molecule came from a template-switch adaptor with 12 random nucleotides. MiXCR, applied by TCRdb to the 5' RACE reads, yields one record per CDR3 protein. The sample shows a few hundred thousand distinct CDR3 sequences, roughly 29% of them seen only once.

Sequencing used blood. The V gene is TRBV20-1, the J gene TRBJ1-5; possibly TRBD1 for D (6 bases). The clonotype comes from a woman between 65 and 79 years old in good health. The DNA of the CDR3 is TGCAGTGCCAAGGACAGCGGATATAGCAATCAGCCCCAGCATTTT. Translation: CSAKDSGYSNQPQHF.